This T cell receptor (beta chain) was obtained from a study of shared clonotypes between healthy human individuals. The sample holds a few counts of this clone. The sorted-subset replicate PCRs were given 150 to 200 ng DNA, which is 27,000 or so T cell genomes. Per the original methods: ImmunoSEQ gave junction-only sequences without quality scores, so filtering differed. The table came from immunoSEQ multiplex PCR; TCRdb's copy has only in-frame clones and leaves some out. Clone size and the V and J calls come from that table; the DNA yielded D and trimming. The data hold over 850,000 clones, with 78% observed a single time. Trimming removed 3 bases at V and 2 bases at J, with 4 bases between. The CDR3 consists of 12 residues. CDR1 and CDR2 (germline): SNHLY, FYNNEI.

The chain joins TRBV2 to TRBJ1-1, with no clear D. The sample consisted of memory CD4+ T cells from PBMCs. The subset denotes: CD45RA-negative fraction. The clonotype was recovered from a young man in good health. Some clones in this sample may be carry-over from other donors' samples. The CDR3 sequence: CASSEFNTEAFF. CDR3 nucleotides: TGTGCCAGCAGTGAGTTCAACACTGAAGCTTTCTTT.